Listed below are T cell receptor beta chains from one sample, sequenced in a study of naive and memory T cell subsets. TCRdb reprocessed the UMI-ligation and nested PCR reads with MiXCR, giving one entry per CDR3 protein. The sample consists of 120,000 or so distinct CDR3 sequences, roughly 36% of them appearing once. Material for sequencing was central memory CD4+ T cells from blood. These receptors all stem from a human donor in good health. Both conserved end residues are part of each CDR3. Each record gives: clone size, D gene, J gene, V gene, CDR3 protein, CDR3 DNA. A D gene is named only where the DNA matches it firmly. Clone size is shown for a subset of rows, as once, few, many or a class of expanded clone.

few | . | TRBJ2-1 | TRBV11-2 | CASRAAGTPYNEQFF | TGTGCCAGCAGGGCGGCCGGGACCCCGTACAATGAGCAGTTCTTC
few | TRBD1 | TRBJ1-5 | TRBV28 | CASSFGGQGRGQPQHF | TGTGCCAGCAGTTTCGGGGGACAGGGTAGGGGTCAGCCCCAGCATTTT
. | TRBD1 | TRBJ1-2 | TRBV19 | CASSMNRGGYTF | TGTGCCAGTAGCATGAACAGGGGCGGCTACACCTTC
. | TRBD2 | TRBJ2-5 | TRBV29-1 | CSVVSWSGSRETQYF | TGCAGCGTTGTGTCTTGGAGCGGGAGTAGAGAGACCCAGTACTTC
many | TRBD2 | TRBJ2-1 | TRBV20-1 | CSARVTASGRAYNEQFF | TGCAGTGCTAGAGTGACCGCTAGCGGGAGGGCCTACAATGAGCAGTTCTTC
. | . | TRBJ2-1 | TRBV7-8 | CASSLVRWYLFF | TGTGCCAGCAGCTTAGTGAGGTGGTACCTGTTCTTC
. | . | TRBJ2-1 | TRBV6-6 | CASSWLLGDNEQFF | TGTGCCAGCAGTTGGCTCCTGGGGGATAATGAGCAGTTCTTC
. | . | TRBJ2-4 | TRBV28 | CASSSFSVTGAKNIQYF | TGTGCCAGCAGTAGTTTTTCGGTTACAGGGGCCAAAAACATTCAGTACTTC
. | . | TRBJ2-1 | TRBV7-7 | CASSPRPGRRDDEQFF | TGTGCCAGCAGCCCACGGCCAGGGAGGCGGGACGATGAGCAGTTCTTC
. | . | TRBJ2-3 | TRBV9 | CASSVDIARTDTQYF | TGTGCCAGCAGCGTAGACATAGCGCGCACAGATACGCAGTATTTT
few | . | TRBJ1-1 | TRBV6-5 | CASSHPGLEVAFF | TGTGCCAGCAGCCACCCGGGCCTGGAGGTGGCTTTCTTT
. | TRBD2 | TRBJ2-1 | TRBV6-5 | CASSYSLAGRSYNEQFF | TGTGCCAGCAGTTACTCTTTAGCGGGAAGGTCCTACAATGAGCAGTTCTTC
. | . | TRBJ1-1 | TRBV5-1 | CASSLVGGNTEAFF | TGCGCCAGCAGCTTAGTGGGAGGGAACACTGAAGCTTTCTTT
few | . | TRBJ1-1 | TRBV20-1 | CSASRDTNTEAFF | TGCAGTGCTAGCCGGGACACCAACACTGAAGCTTTCTTT
few | TRBD2 | TRBJ2-7 | TRBV27 | CASSPGLAGMREQYF | TGTGCCAGCAGTCCAGGACTAGCGGGAATGCGCGAGCAGTACTTC
. | TRBD2 | TRBJ2-1 | TRBV14 | CASSVSSGTYYNEQFF | TGTGCCAGCAGCGTATCGAGCGGGACCTACTACAATGAGCAGTTCTTC
. | TRBD2 | TRBJ2-3 | TRBV27 | CASSSRTSARPDTQYF | TGTGCCAGCAGTTCCAGGACTAGCGCCCGACCAGATACGCAGTATTTT
. | . | TRBJ1-5 | TRBV25-1 | CASSEQGSQPQHF | TGTGCCAGCAGTGAACAAGGGAGTCAGCCCCAGCATTTT
many | . | TRBJ2-7 | TRBV7-9 | CASSPWLGDEQYF | TGTGCCAGCAGCCCATGGCTTGGGGACGAGCAGTACTTC
few | TRBD2 | TRBJ2-2 | TRBV7-2 | CASRLKAGGNTGELFF | TGTGCCAGCAGATTGAAGGCGGGAGGAAACACCGGGGAGCTGTTTTTT
few | TRBD2 | TRBJ2-3 | TRBV20-1 | CSARAGGGADTQYF | TGCAGTGCAAGAGCGGGAGGAGGCGCAGATACGCAGTATTTT
many | . | TRBJ2-5 | TRBV6-2/TRBV6-3 | CASSYRLDRNQETQYF | TGTGCCAGCAGTTACCGGCTTGACAGGAACCAAGAGACCCAGTACTTC
few | . | TRBJ2-5 | TRBV7-7 | CAVGGALNKETQYF | TGTGCCGTCGGGGGCGCGTTAAATAAAGAGACCCAGTACTTC
. | . | TRBJ2-1 | TRBV20-1 | CSARDFLGHHLNEQFF | TGCAGTGCTAGAGATTTTTTAGGACACCACCTCAATGAGCAGTTCTTC
. | TRBD1 | TRBJ2-7 | TRBV19 | CASSINLGQGYEQYF | TGTGCCAGTAGTATAAATCTGGGACAGGGCTACGAGCAGTACTTC
. | . | TRBJ2-2 | TRBV11-2 | CASSLGVVANTGELFF | TGTGCCAGCAGCTTAGGGGTAGTCGCGAACACCGGGGAGCTGTTTTTT
few | . | TRBJ2-7 | TRBV10-2 | CASRGGSVYEQYF | TGCGCCAGCAGGGGAGGATCGGTCTACGAGCAGTACTTC
many | TRBD1 | TRBJ2-7 | TRBV11-2 | CASSLEPGRDSSYEQYF | TGTGCCAGCAGCTTAGAGCCGGGCAGGGACAGCTCCTACGAGCAGTACTTC
. | . | TRBJ2-7 | TRBV20-1 | CSASSGDEQYF | TGCAGTGCTAGTTCTGGGGACGAGCAGTACTTC
. | TRBD2 | TRBJ2-1 | TRBV20-1 | CSARAITSGRAAVSYNEQFF | TGCAGTGCTAGAGCCATAACTAGCGGGAGGGCGGCGGTTTCCTACAATGAGCAGTTCTTC
. | . | TRBJ2-1 | TRBV29-1 | CSTPAVSEVNNEQFF | TGCAGCACACCGGCCGTATCCGAGGTTAACAATGAGCAGTTCTTC
few | TRBD2 | TRBJ2-3 | TRBV7-8 | CASSPPSGKADTQYF | TGTGCCAGCAGCCCGCCTAGCGGGAAGGCAGATACGCAGTATTTT
. | . | TRBJ2-3 | TRBV20-1 | CSARDPLRTEHGTQYF | TGCAGTGCTAGAGATCCATTGCGGACCGAGCATGGTACGCAGTATTTT
. | . | TRBJ2-3 | TRBV7-9 | CASSLGGNPDTQYF | TGTGCCAGCAGCTTAGGTGGGAATCCAGATACGCAGTATTTT
few | . | TRBJ2-4 | TRBV28 | CASSDSQGAKNIQYF | TGTGCCAGCAGTGACTCACAGGGAGCCAAAAACATTCAGTACTTC
. | . | TRBJ1-2 | TRBV7-2 | CASSLEILTGNYGYTF | TGTGCCAGCAGCTTAGAGATTCTCACAGGGAACTATGGCTACACCTTC
once | . | TRBJ2-7 | TRBV14 | CASSLRTGTRSYEQYF | TGTGCCAGCAGCCTAAGGACTGGCACTCGCTCCTACGAGCAGTACTTC
. | TRBD1 | TRBJ1-4 | TRBV30 | CAWSPGTAEKLFF | TGTGCCTGGAGTCCCGGGACAGCTGAAAAACTGTTTTTT
. | . | TRBJ2-2 | TRBV5-1 | CASRIGASANTGELFF | TGCGCCAGCAGAATAGGGGCGTCGGCAAACACCGGGGAGCTGTTTTTT
. | . | TRBJ1-1 | TRBV6-1 | CASSDYTTNTEAFF | TGTGCCAGCAGTGACTACACAACGAACACTGAAGCTTTCTTT
. | TRBD1 | TRBJ1-3 | TRBV10-3 | CATTGASGNTIYF | TGTGCCACCACAGGGGCCTCTGGAAACACCATATATTTT
few | . | TRBJ2-5 | TRBV7-2 | CASSPAAWETQYF | TGTGCCAGCAGCCCGGCGGCTTGGGAGACCCAGTACTTC
. | . | TRBJ2-1 | TRBV5-1 | CASSLSGIPLDEQFF | TGCGCCAGCAGCTTGTCAGGGATTCCCTTGGATGAGCAGTTCTTC
few | . | TRBJ2-7 | TRBV7-2 | CASSLARDIHYEQYF | TGTGCCAGCAGCTTAGCCCGGGACATCCATTACGAGCAGTACTTC
few | . | TRBJ1-2 | TRBV28 | CASSLGEGYTF | TGTGCCAGCTCGCTCGGGGAGGGCTACACCTTC
few | . | TRBJ1-1 | TRBV7-2 | CASSLRAGQRGGTEAFF | TGTGCCAGCAGCTTACGCGCCGGACAGAGAGGGGGGACTGAAGCTTTCTTT
many | . | TRBJ2-1 | TRBV5-1 | CASSLLGRTTYNEQFF | TGCGCCAGCAGCTTGCTAGGGAGGACCACCTACAATGAGCAGTTCTTC
. | . | TRBJ2-1 | TRBV30 | CAWSARNEQFF | TGTGCCTGGAGTGCGCGTAATGAGCAGTTCTTC
. | . | TRBJ2-2 | TRBV7-8 | CASSLVRTGELFF | TGTGCCAGCAGCTTAGTACGCACCGGGGAGCTGTTTTTT
once | . | TRBJ2-7 | TRBV7-8 | CASSLVAGSQDEQYF | TGTGCCAGCAGCTTAGTAGCCGGGAGCCAGGACGAGCAGTACTTC
. | . | TRBJ1-6 | TRBV30 | CAWSWDPLASPLHF | TGTGCCTGGAGTTGGGATCCCCTAGCCTCACCCCTCCACTTT
. | TRBD2 | TRBJ2-3 | TRBV24-1 | CATSGARGLAGKRSKADTQYF | TGTGCCACCAGTGGGGCCCGGGGACTAGCGGGCAAAAGGTCAAAGGCGGATACGCAGTATTTT
many | TRBD1 | TRBJ2-3 | TRBV28 | CASRAGTGKSTGTDTQYF | TGTGCCAGCAGAGCCGGGACAGGGAAGTCCACGGGCACAGATACGCAGTATTTT
few | TRBD2 | TRBJ2-2 | TRBV5-8 | CASSSYRGLASTGELFF | TGTGCCAGCAGCTCGTACCGTGGACTAGCGAGCACCGGGGAGCTGTTTTTT